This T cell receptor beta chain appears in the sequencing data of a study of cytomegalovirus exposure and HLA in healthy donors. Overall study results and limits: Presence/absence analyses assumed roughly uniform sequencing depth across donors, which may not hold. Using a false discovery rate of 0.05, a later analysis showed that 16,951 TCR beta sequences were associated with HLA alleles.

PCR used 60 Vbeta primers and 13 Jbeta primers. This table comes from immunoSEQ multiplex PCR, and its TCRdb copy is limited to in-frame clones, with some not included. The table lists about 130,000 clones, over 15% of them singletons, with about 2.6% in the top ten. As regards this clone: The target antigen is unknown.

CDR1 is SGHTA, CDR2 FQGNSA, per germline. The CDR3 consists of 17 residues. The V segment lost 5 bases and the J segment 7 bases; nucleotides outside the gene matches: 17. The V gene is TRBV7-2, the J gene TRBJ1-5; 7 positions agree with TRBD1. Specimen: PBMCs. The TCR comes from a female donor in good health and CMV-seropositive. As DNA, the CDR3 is TGTGCCAGCAGCCCGACCTCGGACAGGAAGCGAGGCCAGCCCCAGCATTTT. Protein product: CASSPTSDRKRGQPQHF.